This T cell receptor beta chain originates from a study of T cell responses to AZD1222 COVID-19 vaccine. The study's findings and limits: Clonal diversity may have been underestimated, and the donors were mostly white British, with more females than males.

Produced via immunoSEQ multiplex PCR; TCRdb's table is partial and in-frame only. The sample shows fewer than 150,000 clones, 90% of them seen only once. CDR1 is GTSNPN, CDR2 SVGIG, per germline (reference sequence). Trimming left V 1 base short and J 9 bases short, with 13 bases between. CDR3 size: 14 residues. Comments on this clone: Antigen: not known.

The sequence derives from an adult in good health. The chain employs TRBV30 and TRBJ1-6; possibly TRBD1 for D (6 bases). Sample: peripheral blood, taken on day 0 of AZD1222 vaccination. CDR3 coding DNA: TGTGCCTGGAGTGACAGGGAATCACTTTCACCCCTCCACTTT. Protein: CAWSDRESLSPLHF.